The 14 T cell receptor beta chains given below trace back to one sample, sequenced in a study of blood T cell repertoires in COVID-19. The protocol was immunoSEQ multiplex PCR, while the TCRdb copy is restricted to in-frame clones and leaves out a portion. The sample lists about 100,000 clones; approximately 91% were seen once. Sequenced material: peripheral blood. These receptors were obtained from a man between 60 and 75 years old with acute or convalescent COVID-19.

This clone was recorded once. The V gene is TRBV2, the J gene TRBJ2-2; D not resolved. V shed 6 bases and J shed 9 bases, with 5 bases lying between them. The CDR3 loop spans 10 amino acids. Germline V gene data show CDR1 as SNHLY and CDR2 as FYNNEI. CDR3 nucleotides: TGTGCCAGCAGAGCGTGGGAGCTGTTTTTT. Translation: CASRAWELFF.

The chain joins TRBV29-1 to TRBJ1-5, with 7 bases aligning to TRBD1. The V gene end was trimmed by 6 bases and the J gene end by 4 bases; junction bases not matched to a gene: 3. The CDR3 is 12 residues long. Germline V gives CDR1 SQVTM, CDR2 ANQGSEA. The CDR3 protein is CSVGTENQPQHF. CDR3 DNA sequence: TGCAGCGTGGGGACAGAGAATCAGCCCCAGCATTTT.

The rearrangement uses TRBV11-2 and TRBJ2-1, with 10 nucleotides matching TRBD2. After removal of 1 base from V and 6 bases from J, the junction contained 6 bases not matched to a gene. Germline CDR1 reads SGHAT; CDR2 reads FQNNGV. The CDR3 runs 16 residues. DNA for the CDR3: TGTGCCAGCAGCTTAGGGACTCTAGCGGGAGTCAATGAGCAGTTCTTC. As protein: CASSLGTLAGVNEQFF. The full variable domain, rest sourced from reference TRBV11-2 and TRBJ2-1, is EAGVAQSPRYKIIEKRQSVAFWCNPISGHATLYWYQQILGQGPKLLIQFQNNGVVDDSQLPKDRFSAERLKGVDSTLKIQPAKLEDSAVYLCASSLGTLAGVNEQFFGPGTRLTVL.

This CDR3 reads CASSRGQGVNEQFF. CDR3 nucleotide sequence: TGTGCCAGCTCACGGGGACAGGGGGTCAATGAGCAGTTCTTC. The chain employs TRBV18 and TRBJ2-1, with 11 bases aligning to TRBD1. Germline values: CDR1 KGHSH, CDR2 LQKENI. The CDR3 is 14 amino acids. Trimming took 4 bases from V and 6 from J; bases not matched to a gene: 2. Full variable domain (rest looked up from reference TRBV18 and TRBJ2-1): NAGVMQNPRHLVRRRGQEARLRCSPMKGHSHVYWYRQLPEEGLKFMVYLQKENIIDESGMPKERFSAEFPKEGPSILRIQQVVRGDSAAYFCASSRGQGVNEQFFGPGTRLTVL.

The rearrangement links TRBV28 to TRBJ2-3; 9 bases line up with TRBD2. The length of the CDR3 is 16 residues. Looked up from germline, CDR1 is MDHEN and CDR2 is SYDVKM. V trimming: 5 bases; J trimming: 1 base; junction bases outside the gene matches: 7. The DNA for the CDR3 is TGTGCCAGCAGTCTTCTAGCGGGAATGGGCACAGATACGCAGTATTTT. This codes for CASSLLAGMGTDTQYF.

This chain uses TRBV5-1 with TRBJ2-5, with 11 bases lining up with TRBD1. V lost 4 bases and J lost 5; bases outside the gene matches: 10. The CDR3 has 16 amino acids. The V gene's germline CDR1 is SGHRS and CDR2 YFSETQ. The DNA for the CDR3 is TGCGCCAGCAGCAGAATAGGACAGGGGGCCGTGGAGACCCAGTACTTC. Protein product: CASSRIGQGAVETQYF. The full variable domain, completed using reference TRBV5-1 and TRBJ2-5, is KAGVTQTPRYLIKTRGQQVTLSCSPISGHRSVSWYQQTPGQGLQFLFEYFSETQRNKGNFPGRFSGRQFSNSRSEMNVSTLELGDSALYLCASSRIGQGAVETQYFGPGTRLLVL.

The chain carries TRBV19 and TRBJ1-4, with 9 bases lining up with TRBD1. Germline values: CDR1 LNHDA, CDR2 SQIVND (reference sequence). V lost 5 bases to trimming and J lost 13 bases; unmatched junction nucleotides: 11. The CDR3 extends over 14 amino acids. CDR3 sequence: CASSLRRDRVRLFF. Here the CDR3 DNA reads TGTGCCAGTAGTCTTCGCCGGGACAGGGTTAGACTGTTTTTT.

This chain joins TRBV5-4 and TRBJ2-3; 8 positions match TRBD2. The germline gives CDR1 SGHNT, CDR2 YYREEE (reference sequence). V trimming: 0 bases; J trimming: 1 base; junction bases outside the gene matches: 4. This CDR3 has 16 residues. The CDR3 is CASSLAPTSGTDTQYF. The CDR3 DNA sequence: TGTGCCAGCAGCTTGGCGCCGACTAGCGGCACAGATACGCAGTATTTT.

This chain connects TRBV7-3 to TRBJ2-3, with 8 bases matching TRBD2. With 1 base clipped from V and 5 bases from J, the junction kept 5 bases outside the gene matches. From germline, CDR1 is SGHTA and CDR2 FQGTGA. The CDR3 is 15 residues long. The CDR3, as DNA: TGTGCCAGCAGCTTAAGGACTAGCTTTGGAGATACGCAGTATTTT. Translation gives CASSLRTSFGDTQYF.

This chain uses TRBV11-3 with TRBJ1-1; the D gene is possibly TRBD1 (5 bases). Per the germline V gene, CDR1 is SGHNT and CDR2 is YENEEA. The CDR3 has 15 amino acids. V lost 6 bases and J 4 bases, leaving 18 bases between the germline ends. CDR3 loop: CASSLRVAVATEAFF. The CDR3 DNA reads TGTGCCAGCAGTCTCAGGGTGGCGGTTGCCACTGAAGCTTTCTTT.

This rearrangement joins TRBV3-1 (or the pseudogene TRBV3-2) to TRBJ1-6, with TRBD1 identical over 7 bases. In germline, CDR1 is LGHDT, CDR2 YNNKEL (reference sequence). The CDR3 extends over 15 amino acids. Losses at the gene ends were 2 bases for V and 9 bases for J; bases not matched to a gene: 7. As DNA, the CDR3 is TGTGCCAGCAGCCAATCTAGGACAGGTTTTTCACCCCTCCACTTT. It codes for CASSQSRTGFSPLHF.

This clone was detected only once. The chain is built from TRBV21-1 and TRBJ1-5; the table's TRBD1 call for D was not verified on the DNA. TRBV21-1 is marked as a pseudogene. The CDR3 contains 16 residues. The CDR3 here is CASSKVCTGKSQPQHF. Here the CDR3 DNA reads TGTGCCAGCAGCAAAGTTTGCACAGGGAAGAGTCAGCCCCAGCATTTT.

J is TRBJ2-1 and V is TRBV7-3, with 8 bases lining up with TRBD1. This CDR3 is built from 13 residues. Trimming at V came to 10 bases and at J to 5 bases, leaving 7 bases not matched to a gene. Germline CDR1 reads SGHTA; CDR2 reads FQGTGA. For the CDR3, the DNA is TGTGCCATTTCCAGGGGGCCAAACAATGAGCAGTTCTTC. It specifies CAISRGPNNEQFF.

This chain connects TRBV27 to TRBJ1-6; 8 bases line up with TRBD1. The germline V gene has CDR1 MNHEY and CDR2 SMNVEV (reference sequence). V was clipped by 5 bases and J by 0 bases; unmatched bases: 12. The CDR3 contains 19 residues. DNA for the CDR3: TGTGCCAGCAGTCCATTTGGGACAGGTCTTAGCTCCTATAATTCACCCCTCCACTTT. The encoded protein is CASSPFGTGLSSYNSPLHF.